These 28 T cell receptor beta chains share one sample of origin, sequenced in a study of cytomegalovirus exposure and HLA in healthy donors (dated by TCRdb to between 2016 and 2019). Library generation was performed with the immunoSEQ multiplex PCR assay. For the multiplex PCR, a mixture combining 60 forward primers for TCR Vbeta segments and 13 reverse primers for TCR Jbeta segments was used. TCRdb took this table from immuneACCESS and kept in-frame rearrangements with V and J called. Such tables lack part of the clones; where checked against another copy, unresolved V genes explain under half of the gap, and the rest is unexplained. This sample lists about 200,000 clones; 82% were detected once. Of the sample, roughly 2.5% falls within the top ten clones. The material sequenced was PBMCs. The receptors stem from a woman aged 40 to 50 in good health and CMV-seronegative.

The J gene is TRBJ2-7, the V gene TRBV18; possible D gene TRBD2, 5 bases. The CDR3 is 15 residues long. Germline-derived CDR1 and CDR2 are KGHSH and LQKENI. V was pared by 8 bases and J by 2 bases, with 19 bases between. The CDR3 nucleotides read TGTGCCAGCGCAGGAGGACTTTTAGGTACCTACGAGCAGTACTTC. It specifies CASAGGLLGTYEQYF.

The chain links TRBV23-1 to TRBJ2-5; the match to TRBD1 covers 7 bases. TRBV23-1 is annotated as an ORF whose role is uncertain. Unmatched junction bases numbered 21, after V lost 8 bases and J lost 6 bases. The CDR3 has 17 amino acids. Here the CDR3 reads CASQTPKDRNSLKTQYF. The CDR3 DNA sequence: TGCGCCAGCCAAACACCCAAGGACAGGAACAGCCTCAAGACCCAGTACTTC.

V gene TRBV27 combines with J gene TRBJ2-7, with D tentatively TRBD1 (5 bases). From germline, CDR1 is MNHEY and CDR2 SMNVEV (reference sequence). The CDR3 loop spans 13 amino acids. The V end lost 5 bases, the J end lost 3 bases, and 11 bases lay between the germline ends. This CDR3 reads CASSPRVGYEQYF. The CDR3 coding sequence is TGTGCCAGCAGTCCCAGGGTGGGCTACGAGCAGTACTTC.

The chain uses TRBV5-1 and TRBJ2-3; TRBD2 matches 12 bases. The V and J ends lost 0 bases and 5 bases, in that order; junction bases with no gene match: 4. The germline gives CDR1 SGHRS, CDR2 YFSETQ. This CDR3 has 16 residues. The CDR3 here is CASSLATSGSQDTQYF. The CDR3 nucleotides read TGCGCCAGCAGCTTGGCGACTAGCGGGAGCCAAGATACGCAGTATTTT.

This chain links TRBV10-3 with TRBJ2-7; D perhaps matches TRBD2 (6 bases). Trimming removed 6 bases at V and 7 bases at J, with 16 bases between. The CDR3 runs 13 residues. The germline gives CDR1 ENHRY, CDR2 SYGVKD. CDR3 sequence reads: CAISTGVAREQYF. For the CDR3, the DNA is TGTGCCATCAGCACGGGAGTGGCGAGGGAGCAGTACTTC.

In the case of this clone: At one boundary the junction diverges from the germline segment, which might be a read error. For the CDR3, the DNA is TGCAGTGCTAGAGATGGCAGGCCCCACGTCTTC. This encodes CSARDGRPHVF. The chain uses TRBV20-1 and TRBJ2-1; D not resolved. CDR1 is DFQATT and CDR2 is SNEGSKA in the germline V gene (reference sequence). CDR3 size: 11 residues.

This chain joins TRBV29-1 and TRBJ2-3; maybe TRBD2 (5 bases). The CDR3 length is 14 residues. Trimming took 5 bases from V and 5 from J, leaving 17 bases between them. Germline CDR1 reads SQVTM; CDR2 reads ANQGSEA. CDR3: CSVFSPTEGDTQYF. DNA of the CDR3: TGCAGCGTTTTTTCCCCCACTGAGGGAGATACGCAGTATTTT.

The chain has TRBV18 and TRBJ2-5; no clear D gene. The ends were cut back, 0 bases at V and 5 bases at J, with 10 bases in the middle. From germline, CDR1 is KGHSH and CDR2 LQKENI. This CDR3 contains 14 residues. CDR3 in DNA: TGTGCCAGCTCACCACCGGTTGCCGGGGAGACCCAGTACTTC. The encoded protein is CASSPPVAGETQYF.

This clone appeared once. This chain connects TRBV10-3 to TRBJ2-7; 10 nucleotides agree with TRBD1. Germline CDR1 reads ENHRY; CDR2 reads SYGVKD. V shed 6 bases, J shed 4 bases, and the junction held 6 bases outside the gene matches. The CDR3 runs 14 residues. The CDR3 coding sequence is TGTGCCATCAGCCGGGGACAGGGGTTGTACGAGCAGTACTTC. Its protein product is CAISRGQGLYEQYF.

This rearrangement joins TRBV7-6 to TRBJ2-7; D is possibly TRBD1 (6 bases). Looked up from germline, CDR1 is SGHVS and CDR2 is FNYEAQ. The CDR3 runs 16 residues. Trimming took off 1 base at V and 0 bases at J, with 13 bases between the two ends. The chain's CDR3 is CASSLGWGPSSYEQYF. The DNA for the CDR3 is TGTGCCAGCAGCTTAGGTTGGGGGCCTTCCTCCTACGAGCAGTACTTC.

The V and J genes are TRBV30 and TRBJ1-5; TRBD1 is a possible D gene (5 bases). Germline values: CDR1 GTSNPN, CDR2 SVGIG (reference sequence). The CDR3 runs 12 residues. Trimming pared 3 bases from V and 7 bases from J, leaving 10 bases between. Here the CDR3 reads CAWSLTGQPQHF. In nucleotides, the CDR3 is TGTGCCTGGAGCCTAACAGGCCAGCCCCAGCATTTT.

This clone came up once. The chain has TRBV10-3 and TRBJ1-5, with D possibly being TRBD1 (6 bases). V shed 8 bases and J shed 3 bases, with 8 bases lying between them. Per germline, CDR1 ENHRY and CDR2 SYGVKD. CDR3 size: 12 residues. The CDR3 protein is CAIGQNNQPQHF. CDR3 DNA: TGTGCCATCGGACAGAACAATCAGCCCCAGCATTTT.

This sequence joins TRBV28 and TRBJ2-2; D perhaps matches TRBD1 (5 bases). Germline CDR1 reads MDHEN; CDR2 reads SYDVKM. Trimming took 3 bases from V and 5 from J, leaving 7 bases between them. The CDR3 extends over 13 amino acids. The CDR3 protein is CASSFRGTGELFF. For the CDR3, the DNA is TGTGCCAGCAGTTTTAGGGGAACCGGGGAGCTGTTTTTT.

This chain uses TRBV2 with TRBJ2-5, with 11 nucleotides matching TRBD2. There are 18 residues in the CDR3. CDR1 is SNHLY, CDR2 FYNNEI, per germline. V gave up 0 bases and J gave up 1 base; unmatched junction bases: 7. CDR3 loop: CASSEALGLAALQETQYF. The CDR3 region has the DNA TGTGCCAGCAGTGAAGCGCTGGGACTAGCGGCCCTCCAAGAGACCCAGTACTTC. The full variable domain, completed using reference TRBV2 and TRBJ2-5, is EPEVTQTPSHQVTQMGQEVILRCVPISNHLYFYWYRQILGQKVEFLVSFYNNEISEKSEIFDDQFSVERPDGSNFTLKIRSTKLEDSAMYFCASSEALGLAALQETQYFGPGTRLLVL.

The CDR3 nucleotides are TGTGCCAGCAGTGTGGCTAGCGGACACACAGATACGCAGTATTTT. Its translation: CASSVASGHTDTQYF. The chain is built from TRBV2 and TRBJ2-3, with 7 positions matching TRBD2. Germline V gene sequence: CDR1 SNHLY, CDR2 FYNNEI. The length of the CDR3 is 15 residues. With V trimmed by 4 bases and J by 2 bases, 6 bases remained unmatched.

The genes are TRBV6-6 and TRBJ2-1; the D gene is possibly TRBD2 (5 bases). The CDR3 totals 15 residues. Trimming took off 7 bases at V and 8 bases at J, with 21 bases between the two ends. CDR1 is MNHNY and CDR2 is SVGAGI in the germline V gene (reference sequence). CDR3 loop: CASTSRTVARDEQFF. The DNA of the CDR3 is TGTGCCAGCACTAGCCGCACAGTGGCCCGCGATGAGCAGTTCTTC.

The DNA for the CDR3 is TGTGCCAGCAGCCCGGGACTAGCTGCCTACGAGCAGTACTTC. Its translation: CASSPGLAAYEQYF. The chain is built from TRBV27 and TRBJ2-7, with 9 bases aligning to TRBD2. Germline lookup yields CDR1 MNHEY and CDR2 SMNVEV (reference sequence). The CDR3 runs to 14 residues. The junction had 5 bases not matched to a gene; V was cut back by 6 bases and J by 2 bases.

CDR3 DNA sequence: TGTGCCTCCTCCGAGAGGGGGACAGGGAGTCAGCCCCAGCATTTT. Translating it yields CASSERGTGSQPQHF. The chain joins TRBV10-3 to TRBJ1-5; TRBD1 aligns across 9 bases. The V and J ends lost 11 bases and 6 bases, in that order; junction bases with no gene match: 14. Germline loops: CDR1 ENHRY, CDR2 SYGVKD. The CDR3 has 15 residues.

The count of this clone is one. The chain joins TRBV6-1 to TRBJ1-1; 9 nucleotides line up with TRBD1. The CDR3 sequence is 14 residues long. In germline, CDR1 is MNHNS, CDR2 SASEGT. V was clipped by 5 bases and J by 4 bases; unmatched bases: 5. The CDR3 protein is CASSRQGVGTEAFF. The CDR3 nucleotides are TGTGCCAGCAGTAGACAGGGGGTTGGCACTGAAGCTTTCTTT.

This clone was seen only once. This rearrangement joins TRBV10-3 to TRBJ1-6; 7 bases map to TRBD1. This CDR3 contains 15 residues. V was pared by 0 bases and J by 10 bases, with 6 bases of the junction left unmatched. The germline V gene has CDR1 ENHRY and CDR2 SYGVKD. CDR3 amino acids: CAISESTGKESPLHF. The CDR3 DNA reads TGTGCCATCAGTGAGTCGACAGGGAAGGAATCACCCCTCCACTTT.

The chain combines TRBV28 with TRBJ1-5, with D unclear. V shed 5 bases and J shed 4 bases, with 15 bases lying between them. CDR1 and CDR2 from the germline V gene are MDHEN and SYDVKM. This CDR3 spans 15 amino acids. CDR3 in amino acids: CASSPPVSGNQPQHF. The CDR3 nucleotides are TGTGCCAGCAGTCCCCCAGTCTCGGGGAATCAGCCCCAGCATTTT.

This chain joins TRBV25-1 and TRBJ2-2; D call uncertain. Trimming took off 1 base at V and 6 bases at J, with 9 bases between the two ends. CDR1 and CDR2 from the germline V gene are MGHDK and SYGVNS. The CDR3 is made up of 14 amino acids. CDR3 sequence (DNA): TGTGCCAGCAGTGAATCCGGGTTCGCCGGGGAGCTGTTTTTT. Its protein product is CASSESGFAGELFF.

V and J are TRBV18 and TRBJ2-7, with D maybe TRBD1 (7 bases). CDR3 size: 18 residues. V gave up 2 bases and J gave up 0 bases, with 20 bases separating them. Germline V gene lookup returns CDR1 KGHSH and CDR2 LQKENI. The chain's CDR3 is CASSPGTAQRAFSYEQYF. Written as DNA, the CDR3 is TGTGCCAGCTCACCAGGGACAGCCCAGCGGGCTTTCTCCTACGAGCAGTACTTC. Supplemented by reference TRBV18 and TRBJ2-7, the full variable domain reads NAGVMQNPRHLVRRRGQEARLRCSPMKGHSHVYWYRQLPEEGLKFMVYLQKENIIDESGMPKERFSAEFPKEGPSILRIQQVVRGDSAAYFCASSPGTAQRAFSYEQYFGPGTRLTVT.

The rearrangement links TRBV15 to TRBJ2-1, with D perhaps matching TRBD1 (5 bases). CDR1 and CDR2 from the germline V gene are LNHNV and YYDKDF (reference sequence). Deletions cut 2 bases from V and 3 bases from J, with 8 bases between. The CDR3 extends over 14 amino acids. In DNA form, the CDR3 reads TGTGCCACCAGCAGAATCACAGGCTACAATGAGCAGTTCTTC. As protein: CATSRITGYNEQFF.

This rearrangement joins TRBV19 to TRBJ1-2; D possibly corresponds to TRBD1 (5 bases). Germline V CDR1 and CDR2: LNHDA, SQIVND (reference sequence). The CDR3 runs to 13 residues. V was cut by 3 bases and J by 7 bases, with 12 bases left in between. The CDR3 loop reads CASSIPGHSGYTF. As DNA, the CDR3 is TGTGCCAGTAGTATCCCAGGGCACAGTGGCTACACCTTC.

The sample holds one count of this clone. This rearrangement joins TRBV5-4 to TRBJ1-2; D is ambiguous. CDR1 and CDR2 from the germline V gene are SGHNT and YYREEE (reference sequence). This CDR3 is built from 12 residues. V was cut by 2 bases and J by 8 bases, with 10 bases left in between. CDR3 coding DNA: TGTGCCAGCAGCTTTCAGGCTGGGGGCTACACCTTC. Translating it yields CASSFQAGGYTF.

This chain uses TRBV4-1 with TRBJ2-7; D not certain. The V gene lost 4 bases and the J gene lost 2 bases, with 12 bases spanning the gap. The CDR3 runs 14 residues. The germline gives CDR1 MGHRA, CDR2 YSYEKL. The DNA of the CDR3 is TGCGCCAGCAGCCTGACCCAGACTCCCTACGAGCAGTACTTC. Amino acids: CASSLTQTPYEQYF.

This clone showed up just a few times. No DNA is shown, since the ends of the CDR3 on it are uncertain; the CDR3 is the one TCRdb lists. The chain links TRBV14 to TRBJ1-5; the table's D call of TRBD1 was not tested on the DNA. The CDR3 is 17 residues long, counting both termini. Germline loops: CDR1 SGHDN, CDR2 FVKESK. The CDR3 loop reads CASSQSCRGVFWQPQHF.